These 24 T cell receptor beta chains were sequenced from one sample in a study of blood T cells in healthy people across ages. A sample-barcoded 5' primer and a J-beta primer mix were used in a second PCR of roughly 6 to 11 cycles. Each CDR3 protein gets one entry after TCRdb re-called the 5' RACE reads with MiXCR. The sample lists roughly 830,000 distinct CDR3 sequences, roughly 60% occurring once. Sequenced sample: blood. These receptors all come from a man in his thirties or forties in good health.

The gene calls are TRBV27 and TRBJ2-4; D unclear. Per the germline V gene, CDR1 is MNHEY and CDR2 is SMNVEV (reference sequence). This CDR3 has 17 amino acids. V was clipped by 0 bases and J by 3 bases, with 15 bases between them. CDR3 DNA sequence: TGTGCCAGCAGTTTATCTTTAGGACGGACGAACAAAAACATTCAGTACTTC. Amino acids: CASSLSLGRTNKNIQYF.

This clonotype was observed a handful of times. The CDR3 bases are TGTGCCAGCAGCTTAATGGCGGGCACCGACAACTATGGCTACACCTTC. Its protein product is CASSLMAGTDNYGYTF. The rearrangement joins TRBV7-2 to TRBJ1-2; D gene unclear. Germline V gene lookup returns CDR1 SGHTA and CDR2 FQGNSA. This CDR3 comprises 16 residues. V lost 2 bases, J lost 2 bases, and 15 bases lay in between.

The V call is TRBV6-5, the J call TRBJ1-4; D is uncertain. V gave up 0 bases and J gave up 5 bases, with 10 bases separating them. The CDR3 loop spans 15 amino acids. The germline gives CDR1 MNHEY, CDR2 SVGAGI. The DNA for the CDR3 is TGTGCCAGCAGTTACTCGTCCGGGTACAATGAAAAACTGTTTTTT. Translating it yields CASSYSSGYNEKLFF.

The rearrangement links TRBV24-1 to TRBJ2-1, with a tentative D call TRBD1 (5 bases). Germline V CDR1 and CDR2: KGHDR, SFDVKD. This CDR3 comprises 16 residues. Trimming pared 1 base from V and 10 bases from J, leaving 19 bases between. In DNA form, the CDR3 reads TGTGCCACCAGTGATTTCTCAGATCGAAGGGGTGGAGAGCAGTTCTTC. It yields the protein CATSDFSDRRGGEQFF.

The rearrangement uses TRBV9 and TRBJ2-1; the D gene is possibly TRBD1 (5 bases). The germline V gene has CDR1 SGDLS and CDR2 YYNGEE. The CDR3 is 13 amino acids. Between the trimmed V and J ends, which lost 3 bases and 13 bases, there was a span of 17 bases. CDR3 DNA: TGTGCCAGCAGCGGAGTAGGGGAAGAGACCCAGTTCTTC. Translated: CASSGVGEETQFF. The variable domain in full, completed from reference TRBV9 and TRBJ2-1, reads DSGVTQTPKHLITATGQRVTLRCSPRSGDLSVYWYQQSLDQGLQFLIQYYNGEERAKGNILERFSAQQFPDLHSELNLSSLELGDSALYFCASSGVGEETQFFGPGTRLTVL.

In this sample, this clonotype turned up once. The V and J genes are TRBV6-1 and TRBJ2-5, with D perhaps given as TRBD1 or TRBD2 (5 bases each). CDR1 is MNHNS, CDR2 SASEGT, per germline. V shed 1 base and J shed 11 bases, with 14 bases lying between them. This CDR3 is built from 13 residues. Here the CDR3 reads CASSEVPRGEQYF. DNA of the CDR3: TGTGCCAGCAGTGAAGTCCCGAGGGGCGAACAGTACTTC.

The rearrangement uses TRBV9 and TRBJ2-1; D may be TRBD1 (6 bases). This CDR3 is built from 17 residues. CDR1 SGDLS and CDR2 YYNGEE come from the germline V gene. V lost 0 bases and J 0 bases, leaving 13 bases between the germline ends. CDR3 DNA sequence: TGTGCCAGCAGCGTAGGAGGGGAAGGGGGCTCCTACAATGAGCAGTTCTTC. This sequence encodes CASSVGGEGGSYNEQFF.

Here the CDR3 reads CASSLATPLTGDNSPLHF. In nucleotides, the CDR3 is TGTGCCAGCAGCTTGGCCACACCACTGACAGGTGATAATTCACCCCTCCACTTT. The chain has TRBV5-6 and TRBJ1-6; D is possibly TRBD1 (6 bases). Between the trimmed V and J ends, which lost 0 bases and 5 bases, there was a span of 18 bases. CDR3 length: 18 residues. The germline V gene has CDR1 SGHDT and CDR2 YYEEEE.

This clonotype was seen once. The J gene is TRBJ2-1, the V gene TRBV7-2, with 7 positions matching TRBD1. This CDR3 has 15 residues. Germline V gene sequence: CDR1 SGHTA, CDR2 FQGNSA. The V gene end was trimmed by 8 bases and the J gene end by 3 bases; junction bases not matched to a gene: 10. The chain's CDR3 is CASGTGTARYNEQFF. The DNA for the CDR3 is TGTGCCAGCGGGACCGGGACAGCGCGCTACAATGAGCAGTTCTTC.

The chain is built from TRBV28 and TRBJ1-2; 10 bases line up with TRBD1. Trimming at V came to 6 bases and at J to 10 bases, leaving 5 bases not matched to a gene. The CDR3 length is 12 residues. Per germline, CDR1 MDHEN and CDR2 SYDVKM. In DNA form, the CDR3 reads TGTGCCAGCAGGCGGACAGGGGGTGACTACACCTTC. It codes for CASRRTGGDYTF.

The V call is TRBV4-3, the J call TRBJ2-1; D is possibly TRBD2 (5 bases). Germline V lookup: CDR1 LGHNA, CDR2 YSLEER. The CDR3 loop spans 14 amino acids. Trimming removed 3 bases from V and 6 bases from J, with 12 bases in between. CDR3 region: CASSQVGGTNEQFF. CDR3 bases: TGCGCCAGCAGCCAGGTAGGAGGTACCAATGAGCAGTTCTTC.

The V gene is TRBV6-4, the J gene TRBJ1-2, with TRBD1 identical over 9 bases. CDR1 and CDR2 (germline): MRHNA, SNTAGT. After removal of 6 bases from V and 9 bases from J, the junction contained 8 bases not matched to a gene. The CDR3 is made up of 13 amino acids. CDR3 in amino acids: CASSSLGTGSYTF. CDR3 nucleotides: TGTGCCAGCAGCAGCCTTGGGACAGGGAGCTACACCTTC.

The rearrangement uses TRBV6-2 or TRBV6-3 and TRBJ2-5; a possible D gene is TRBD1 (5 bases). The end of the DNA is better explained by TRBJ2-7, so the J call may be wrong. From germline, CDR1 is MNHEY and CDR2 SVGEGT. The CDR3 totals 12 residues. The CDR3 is CASRTETYEQYF. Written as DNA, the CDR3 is TGTGCCAGCAGGACAGAGACCTACGAGCAGTACTTC.

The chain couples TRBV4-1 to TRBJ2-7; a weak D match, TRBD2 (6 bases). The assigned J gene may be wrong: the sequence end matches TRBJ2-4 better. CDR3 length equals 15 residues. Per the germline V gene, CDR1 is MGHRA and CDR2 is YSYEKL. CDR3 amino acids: CASSHLGGQGNIQYF. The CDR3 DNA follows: TGCGCCAGCAGCCACCTCGGAGGGCAGGGAAACATTCAGTACTTC.

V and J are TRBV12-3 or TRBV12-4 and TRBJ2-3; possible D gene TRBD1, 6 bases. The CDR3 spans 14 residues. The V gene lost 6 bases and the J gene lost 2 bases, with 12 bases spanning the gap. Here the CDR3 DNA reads TGTGCCAGCAGCATTCGGACAGCCACAGATACGCAGTATTTT. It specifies CASSIRTATDTQYF.

The CDR3 DNA reads as TGCGCCAGCAGCTTCTCGACAGGGGCAGGAGAAAAACTGTTTTTT. This encodes CASSFSTGAGEKLFF. V usage is TRBV5-1 and J usage is TRBJ1-4; 8 bases are a match to TRBD1. The trim removed 2 bases at V and 8 bases at J, leaving 8 bases unmatched. The germline V gene encodes CDR1 SGHRS and CDR2 YFSETQ. The CDR3 loop spans 15 amino acids.

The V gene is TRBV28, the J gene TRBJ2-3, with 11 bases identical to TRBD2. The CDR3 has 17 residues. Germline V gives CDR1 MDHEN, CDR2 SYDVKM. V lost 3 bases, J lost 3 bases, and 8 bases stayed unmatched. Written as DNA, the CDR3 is TGTGCCAGCAGTTTCCCGGGACTAGCGGAATTTACAGATACGCAGTATTTT. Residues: CASSFPGLAEFTDTQYF.

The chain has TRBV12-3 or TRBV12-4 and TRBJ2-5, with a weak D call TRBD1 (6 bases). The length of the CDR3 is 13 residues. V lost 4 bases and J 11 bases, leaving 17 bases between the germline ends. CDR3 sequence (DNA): TGTGCCAGCAGTTCGGGACATCCAAACGGGCAGTACTTC. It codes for CASSSGHPNGQYF.

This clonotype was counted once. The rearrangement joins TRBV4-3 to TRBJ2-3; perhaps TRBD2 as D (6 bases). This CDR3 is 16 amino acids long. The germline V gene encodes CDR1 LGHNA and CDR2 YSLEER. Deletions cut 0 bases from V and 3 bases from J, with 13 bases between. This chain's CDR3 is CASSQEWAGRTDTQYF. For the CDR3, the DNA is TGCGCCAGCAGCCAAGAATGGGCAGGGAGGACAGATACGCAGTATTTT.

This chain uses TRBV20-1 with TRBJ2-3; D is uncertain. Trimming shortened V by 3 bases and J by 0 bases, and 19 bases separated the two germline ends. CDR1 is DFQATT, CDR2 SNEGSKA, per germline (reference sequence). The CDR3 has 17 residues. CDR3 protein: CSASDYVTLPSTDTQYF. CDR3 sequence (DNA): TGCAGTGCTAGTGATTACGTTACTCTCCCGAGCACAGATACGCAGTATTTT.

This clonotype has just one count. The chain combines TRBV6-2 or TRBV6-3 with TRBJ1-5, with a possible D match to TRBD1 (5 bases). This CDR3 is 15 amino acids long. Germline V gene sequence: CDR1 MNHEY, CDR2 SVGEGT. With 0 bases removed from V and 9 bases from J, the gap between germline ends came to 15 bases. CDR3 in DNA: TGTGCCAGCAGTTACTCAGGTGGGGGAATGGGGCCCCAGCATTTT. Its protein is CASSYSGGGMGPQHF.

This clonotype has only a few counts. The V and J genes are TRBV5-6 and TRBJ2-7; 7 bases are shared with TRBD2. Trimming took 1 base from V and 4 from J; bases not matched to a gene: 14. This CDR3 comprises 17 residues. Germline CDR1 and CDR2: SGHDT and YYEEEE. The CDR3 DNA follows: TGTGCCAGCAGCTTGTTTTTCGGGGGGTCAGGGTCGTACGAGCAGTACTTC. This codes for CASSLFFGGSGSYEQYF.

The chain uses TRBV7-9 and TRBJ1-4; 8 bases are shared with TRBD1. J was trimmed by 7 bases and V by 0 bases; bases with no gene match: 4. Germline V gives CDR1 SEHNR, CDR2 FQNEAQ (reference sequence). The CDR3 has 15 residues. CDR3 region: CASSLAQGAAEKLFF. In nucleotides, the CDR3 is TGTGCCAGCAGCTTAGCTCAGGGGGCCGCTGAAAAACTGTTTTTT.

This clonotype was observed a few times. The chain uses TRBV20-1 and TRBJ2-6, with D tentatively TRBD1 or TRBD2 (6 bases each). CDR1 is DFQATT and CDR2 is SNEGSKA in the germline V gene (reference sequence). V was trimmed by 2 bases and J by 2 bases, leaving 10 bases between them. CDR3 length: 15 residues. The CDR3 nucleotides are TGCAGTGCTAGAAGGGGGGAGACTGGGGCCAACGTCCTGACTTTC. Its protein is CSARRGETGANVLTF.